Presented here are 30 T cell receptor beta chains from one specimen sequenced in a study of monozygotic twins with cystic fibrosis. Clones were sequenced by immunoSEQ multiplex PCR, and TCRdb holds only the in-frame ones, with some missing. The table includes 20,000 to 25,000 clones, about 97% detected once. Sequenced sample: blood. All receptors come from a girl under 18 with cystic fibrosis.

V usage is TRBV4-1 and J usage is TRBJ1-1; D uncertain. The CDR3 is 13 residues long. Germline V gene sequence: CDR1 MGHRA, CDR2 YSYEKL. The ends were cut back, 4 bases at V and 3 bases at J, with 9 bases in the middle. The CDR3 DNA sequence: TGCGCCAGCAGCCCCCGTGGGGACACTGAAGCTTTCTTT. It codes for CASSPRGDTEAFF.

The chain joins TRBV30 to TRBJ1-2; no clear D. The length of the CDR3 is 15 residues. Germline lookup yields CDR1 GTSNPN and CDR2 SVGIG (reference sequence). V dropped 0 bases and J dropped 7 bases, with 18 bases sitting between them. CDR3 sequence (DNA): TGTGCCTGGAGTGTATTGGAGGGCGGCTCGGTTGGCTACACCTTC. Protein: CAWSVLEGGSVGYTF. The entire variable domain, with the rest obtained from reference TRBV30 and TRBJ1-2, is as follows: SQTIHQWPATLVQPVGSPLSLECTVEGTSNPNLYWYRQAAGRGLQLLFYSVGIGQISSEVPQNLSASRPQDRQFILSSKKLLLSDSGFYLCAWSVLEGGSVGYTFGSGTRLTVV.

The chain recombines TRBV5-4 with TRBJ2-7; 7 bases line up with TRBD1. Germline trimming cut 1 base from V and 2 bases from J; bases unmatched to any gene: 3. The length of the CDR3 is 14 residues. The germline CDR1 and CDR2 sequences are SGHNT and YYREEE (reference sequence). The CDR3 sequence is CASSLTGVPYEQYF. CDR3 coding DNA: TGTGCCAGCAGCTTGACAGGGGTACCCTACGAGCAGTACTTC. The entire variable domain, with the rest obtained from reference TRBV5-4 and TRBJ2-7, is as follows: ETGVTQSPTHLIKTRGQQVTLRCSSQSGHNTVSWYQQALGQGPQFIFQYYREEENGRGNFPPRFSGLQFPNYSSELNVNALELDDSALYLCASSLTGVPYEQYFGPGTRLTVT.

The chain couples TRBV5-1 to TRBJ2-7, with D perhaps matching TRBD2 (6 bases). The CDR3 sequence is 14 residues long. Deletions cut 0 bases from V and 6 bases from J, with 13 bases between. Germline V gene sequence: CDR1 SGHRS, CDR2 YFSETQ. CDR3 DNA: TGCGCCAGCAGCTTGGGGACTATGACTTTCGAGCAGTACTTC. Its protein is CASSLGTMTFEQYF.

This chain joins TRBV28 and TRBJ1-3; D is unresolved. This CDR3 region has 15 residues. V was trimmed by 6 bases and J by 2 bases, leaving 14 bases between them. Per the germline V gene, CDR1 is MDHEN and CDR2 is SYDVKM. The CDR3 DNA follows: TGTGCCAGCAGCGGGCCGTCTACCGCTGGAAACACCATATATTTT. It translates to CASSGPSTAGNTIYF. Drawing the rest from reference TRBV28 and TRBJ1-3, the complete variable domain is DVKVTQSSRYLVKRTGEKVFLECVQDMDHENMFWYRQDPGLGLRLIYFSYDVKMKEKGDIPEGYSVSREKKERFSLILESASTNQTSMYLCASSGPSTAGNTIYFGEGSWLTVV.

This chain connects TRBV18 to TRBJ2-2, with D possibly matching TRBD2 (6 bases). CDR1 is KGHSH, CDR2 LQKENI, per germline. The CDR3 loop spans 17 amino acids. V lost 0 bases, J lost 8 bases, and 19 bases lay in between. CDR3 sequence reads: CASSPPRAGALSGELFF. DNA for the CDR3: TGTGCCAGCTCACCACCGAGAGCGGGTGCCCTTTCTGGGGAGCTGTTTTTT. The full variable domain, completed using reference TRBV18 and TRBJ2-2, is NAGVMQNPRHLVRRRGQEARLRCSPMKGHSHVYWYRQLPEEGLKFMVYLQKENIIDESGMPKERFSAEFPKEGPSILRIQQVVRGDSAAYFCASSPPRAGALSGELFFGEGSRLTVL.

The count of this clone is one. The chain has TRBV10-3 and TRBJ2-7; no reliable D call. Trimming took 6 bases from V and 2 from J, leaving 11 bases between them. This CDR3 spans 13 amino acids. The germline CDR1 and CDR2 sequences are ENHRY and SYGVKD. CDR3 in DNA: TGTGCCATCAGGCCGACAAGAGCCTACGAGCAGTACTTC. This codes for CAIRPTRAYEQYF.

This sequence joins TRBV27 and TRBJ1-2; D might be TRBD1 (5 bases). Germline values: CDR1 MNHEY, CDR2 SMNVEV (reference sequence). Trimming removed 4 bases from V and 0 bases from J, with 6 bases in between. The CDR3 runs to 13 residues. The chain's CDR3 is CASSWGSNYGYTF. The CDR3, as DNA: TGTGCCAGCAGTTGGGGGTCTAACTATGGCTACACCTTC.

J is TRBJ2-7 and V is TRBV6-1; D is ambiguous. Germline V gives CDR1 MNHNS, CDR2 SASEGT. The CDR3 has 12 residues. The V gene lost 0 bases and the J gene lost 4 bases, with 4 bases spanning the gap. CDR3 amino acids: CASSEAGYEQYF. In DNA, the CDR3 is TGTGCCAGCAGTGAAGCGGGTTACGAGCAGTACTTC.

A few counts support this clone. V and J are TRBV29-1 and TRBJ1-1, with no clear D. The CDR3 runs 13 residues. V lost 2 bases and J lost 0, with 7 bases in between. In germline, CDR1 is SQVTM, CDR2 ANQGSEA. The CDR3 region has the DNA TGCAGCGTTGAAAGGAGAGTGAACACTGAAGCTTTCTTT. It encodes CSVERRVNTEAFF.

In this sample, this clone turned up once. J is TRBJ2-1 and V is TRBV5-1, with a possible D match to TRBD2 (6 bases). This CDR3 region has 17 residues. Trimming took off 0 bases at V and 5 bases at J, with 18 bases between the two ends. The germline V gene has CDR1 SGHRS and CDR2 YFSETQ. In DNA form, the CDR3 reads TGCGCCAGCAGCTTGGGGGGGACTTCCCATTCTAACAATGAGCAGTTCTTC. This codes for CASSLGGTSHSNNEQFF. Using reference TRBV5-1 and TRBJ2-1 for the parts outside the CDR3, the full variable domain is KAGVTQTPRYLIKTRGQQVTLSCSPISGHRSVSWYQQTPGQGLQFLFEYFSETQRNKGNFPGRFSGRQFSNSRSEMNVSTLELGDSALYLCASSLGGTSHSNNEQFFGPGTRLTVL.

The rearrangement uses TRBV29-1 and TRBJ2-1; 12 bases are a match to TRBD2. The junction had 6 bases not matched to a gene; V was cut back by 4 bases and J by 5 bases. Germline CDR1 reads SQVTM; CDR2 reads ANQGSEA. This CDR3 has 15 residues. CDR3 coding DNA: TGCAGCGTTGGGTTTCGACTAGCGGGAGACAATGAGCAGTTCTTC. It specifies CSVGFRLAGDNEQFF.

The rearrangement joins TRBV29-1 to TRBJ1-1; D perhaps matches TRBD1 (5 bases). The length of the CDR3 is 13 residues. Germline CDR1 is SQVTM and CDR2 is ANQGSEA. V gave up 6 bases and J gave up 1 base, with 12 bases separating them. In nucleotides, the CDR3 is TGCAGCGTGGGTGGACAAAGGAACACTGAAGCTTTCTTT. Protein product: CSVGGQRNTEAFF.

This rearrangement joins TRBV29-1 to TRBJ1-1; 8 bases are a match to TRBD1. This CDR3 is built from 13 residues. J gave up 0 bases and V 7 bases, and 4 bases lay outside the gene matches. Germline lookup yields CDR1 SQVTM and CDR2 ANQGSEA. This chain's CDR3 is CSAGQGMNTEAFF. The CDR3 coding sequence is TGCAGCGCCGGACAGGGAATGAACACTGAAGCTTTCTTT. Combining the CDR3 with reference TRBV29-1 and TRBJ1-1 gives the whole variable domain SAVISQKPSRDICQRGTSLTIQCQVDSQVTMMFWYRQQPGQSLTLIATANQGSEATYESGFVIDKFPISRPNLTFSTLTVSNMSPEDSSIYLCSAGQGMNTEAFFGQGTRLTVV.

This chain connects TRBV11-2 to TRBJ1-3; 7 nucleotides align to TRBD1. In germline, CDR1 is SGHAT, CDR2 FQNNGV. The trim removed 5 bases at V and 0 bases at J, leaving 10 bases unmatched. The CDR3 is 17 residues long. CDR3 amino acids: CASSLRDSLYSGNTIYF. The CDR3 DNA sequence: TGTGCCAGCAGCCTCAGGGACAGCTTATACTCTGGAAACACCATATATTTT.

The chain links TRBV28 to TRBJ2-6; D unresolved. In germline, CDR1 is MDHEN, CDR2 SYDVKM. V dropped 2 bases and J dropped 0 bases, with 5 bases sitting between them. The CDR3 is 15 amino acids. CDR3 in amino acids: CASSLTGSGANVLTF. The CDR3 DNA sequence: TGTGCCAGCAGTTTAACTGGCTCTGGGGCCAACGTCCTGACTTTC.

This chain connects TRBV18 to TRBJ2-1; D unclear. V lost 3 bases to trimming and J lost 10 bases, with 10 bases between them. Looked up from germline, CDR1 is KGHSH and CDR2 is LQKENI. The CDR3 is 12 residues long. The CDR3 loop is CASSPARWEQFF. In DNA, the CDR3 is TGTGCCAGCTCACCCGCCCGTTGGGAGCAGTTCTTC.

V is TRBV29-1 and J is TRBJ2-6, with unresolved D. Germline V gene lookup returns CDR1 SQVTM and CDR2 ANQGSEA. V was shortened by 4 bases and J by 0 bases, with 10 bases between the two germline ends. This CDR3 spans 15 amino acids. The CDR3 protein is CSVVVWDSGANVLTF. Written as DNA, the CDR3 is TGCAGCGTTGTCGTATGGGACTCTGGGGCCAACGTCCTGACTTTC.

The V gene is TRBV7-9, the J gene TRBJ2-2, with D perhaps being TRBD1 or TRBD2 (6 bases each). Trimming took 1 base from V and 4 from J, leaving 16 bases between them. Germline CDR1 SEHNR, CDR2 FQNEAQ (reference sequence). This CDR3 is 17 amino acids long. This chain's CDR3 is CASSLVPGAPGTGELFF. The CDR3, as DNA: TGTGCCAGCAGCTTAGTTCCGGGGGCGCCTGGCACCGGGGAGCTGTTTTTT.

This chain connects TRBV19 to TRBJ1-1, with a weak D call TRBD1 (6 bases). CDR3 length: 15 amino acids. Germline lookup yields CDR1 LNHDA and CDR2 SQIVND (reference sequence). Trimming shortened V by 0 bases and J by 6 bases, and 14 bases separated the two germline ends. This chain's CDR3 is CASSIDVTGRAEAFF. CDR3 coding DNA: TGTGCCAGTAGTATAGACGTCACAGGGCGGGCTGAAGCTTTCTTT.

The chain employs TRBV2 and TRBJ2-2; 14 bases align to TRBD2. V lost 8 bases and J lost 5; bases outside the gene matches: 4. The CDR3 consists of 15 residues. CDR1 and CDR2 from the germline V gene are SNHLY and FYNNEI. The CDR3 region is CASRLAGGPTGELFF. The CDR3 DNA follows: TGTGCCAGCCGACTAGCGGGAGGGCCTACCGGGGAGCTGTTTTTT. Based on the CDR3 plus reference TRBV2 and TRBJ2-2, the full variable domain is EPEVTQTPSHQVTQMGQEVILRCVPISNHLYFYWYRQILGQKVEFLVSFYNNEISEKSEIFDDQFSVERPDGSNFTLKIRSTKLEDSAMYFCASRLAGGPTGELFFGEGSRLTVL.

V usage is TRBV20-1 and J usage is TRBJ1-2, with unresolved D. CDR1 and CDR2 from the germline V gene are DFQATT and SNEGSKA (reference sequence). The CDR3 has 11 amino acids. DNA of the CDR3: TGCAGCCCTCGAGGGAGCTATGGCTACACCTTC. It is translated as CSPRGSYGYTF.

The chain combines TRBV2 with TRBJ2-3, with 13 bases fitting TRBD2. V lost 3 bases to trimming and J lost 4 bases; unmatched junction nucleotides: 7. The length of the CDR3 is 17 residues. Germline V gene lookup returns CDR1 SNHLY and CDR2 FYNNEI. CDR3 bases: TGTGCCAGCAGTGAGCGGACTAGCGGGAGAGGCGCAGATACGCAGTATTTT. Translation: CASSERTSGRGADTQYF.

The genes are TRBV5-1 and TRBJ1-1; 8 bases fit TRBD1. Germline assignment: CDR1 SGHRS and CDR2 YFSETQ. Trimming removed 5 bases from V and 1 base from J; junction bases left unmatched: 4. The CDR3 has 14 amino acids. The CDR3 bases are TGCGCCAGCAGACGGACAGGGACGAACACTGAAGCTTTCTTT. Its protein product is CASRRTGTNTEAFF.

The V gene is TRBV5-1, the J gene TRBJ2-3; TRBD2 agrees at 9 bases. Germline CDR1 is SGHRS and CDR2 is YFSETQ. Trimming at V came to 2 bases and at J to 4 bases, leaving 11 bases not matched to a gene. The CDR3 length is 17 residues. CDR3 region: CASSLQTSGPSSDTQYF. The CDR3 coding sequence is TGCGCCAGCAGCTTACAAACTAGCGGGCCTAGTTCAGATACGCAGTATTTT.

The chain recombines TRBV5-1 with TRBJ1-1; the D is unclear. V was shortened by 1 base and J by 0 bases, with 10 bases between the two germline ends. CDR3 length equals 15 residues. Germline lookup yields CDR1 SGHRS and CDR2 YFSETQ. The CDR3 here is CASSLNTELNTEAFF. In DNA form, the CDR3 reads TGCGCCAGCAGCTTGAACACAGAACTGAACACTGAAGCTTTCTTT.

The CDR3 sequence: CASSPRGGAGSDTQYF. The CDR3 nucleotides are TGTGCCAGCAGCCCACGAGGGGGGGCGGGATCAGATACGCAGTATTTT. The V and J genes are TRBV9 and TRBJ2-3; weak D call: TRBD2 (7 bases). The V end lost 4 bases, the J end lost 4 bases, and 19 bases lay between the germline ends. This CDR3 region has 16 residues. Germline V gives CDR1 SGDLS, CDR2 YYNGEE.

The chain uses TRBV4-2 and TRBJ2-5; TRBD2 aligns across 13 bases. CDR3 size: 15 residues. The J segment lost 5 bases and the V segment lost 4 bases, leaving 4 bases of the junction unmatched. Germline CDR1 is LGHNA and CDR2 is YNFKEQ. CDR3 in amino acids: CASSRLAGGMETQYF. The DNA for the CDR3 is TGTGCCAGCAGCCGACTAGCGGGAGGTATGGAGACCCAGTACTTC.

This chain connects TRBV6-1 to TRBJ2-7; 7 bases match TRBD2. V lost 1 base to trimming and J lost 1 base; unmatched junction nucleotides: 4. Germline CDR1 reads MNHNS; CDR2 reads SASEGT. The CDR3 is made up of 15 amino acids. The CDR3 reads CASSEGASGSYEQYF. CDR3 bases: TGTGCCAGCAGTGAAGGGGCTAGCGGATCCTACGAGCAGTACTTC.

This chain uses TRBV9 with TRBJ2-2; D is unresolved. Trimming took off 0 bases at V and 3 bases at J, with 3 bases between the two ends. CDR3 length: 13 amino acids. CDR1 and CDR2 from the germline V gene are SGDLS and YYNGEE. This CDR3 is CASSVVYTGELFF. DNA for the CDR3: TGTGCCAGCAGCGTAGTATACACCGGGGAGCTGTTTTTT.